Following are 21 T cell receptor beta chains from one sample sequenced in a study of blood T cell repertoires in COVID-19. Measured with immunoSEQ multiplex PCR; TCRdb has only the in-frame clones, and not every one. Of over 120,000 clones in the sample, approximately 87% were seen once. Sample: peripheral blood. Receptors were obtained from a man in his fifties or sixties who had recovered from COVID-19.

A word on this clone: The identical CDR3 is also encoded by other nucleotide sequences in the sample. The chain combines TRBV9 with TRBJ1-5; D may be TRBD1 (6 bases). The CDR3 totals 15 residues. Germline lookup yields CDR1 SGDLS and CDR2 YYNGEE. V was trimmed by 2 bases and J by 0 bases, leaving 9 bases between them. The CDR3 sequence: CASSVRGDSNQPQHF. CDR3 coding DNA: TGTGCCAGCAGCGTCAGGGGAGATAGCAATCAGCCCCAGCATTTT.

This rearrangement joins TRBV27 to TRBJ2-1; 8 bases are a match to TRBD2. CDR3 length: 18 residues. Germline V gives CDR1 MNHEY, CDR2 SMNVEV (reference sequence). With V trimmed by 10 bases and J by 5 bases, 22 bases remained unmatched. Here the CDR3 reads CATSSYAPGLGSHNEQFF. The DNA of the CDR3 is TGTGCCACCAGCTCGTATGCCCCGGGACTAGGGTCCCACAATGAGCAGTTCTTC.

CDR3 sequence reads: CSAGPTGAQYF. The CDR3 DNA sequence: TGCAGTGCCGGACCCACCGGGGCCCAGTACTTC. The rearrangement uses TRBV20-1 and TRBJ2-5; TRBD2 might be the D (5 bases). Germline CDR1 DFQATT, CDR2 SNEGSKA (reference sequence). The CDR3 is made up of 11 amino acids. The ends were cut back, 6 bases at V and 9 bases at J, with 14 bases in the middle.

The V and J genes are TRBV19 and TRBJ2-7; 11 bases line up with TRBD1. J lost 4 bases, V lost 7 bases, and 3 bases had no gene match. CDR1 is LNHDA and CDR2 is SQIVND in the germline V gene (reference sequence). The CDR3 is 13 residues long. The CDR3 loop reads CASMGTGGYEQYF. The DNA of the CDR3 is TGTGCCAGTATGGGGACAGGGGGTTACGAGCAGTACTTC.

This clone was observed a single time. This rearrangement joins TRBV3-1 (or the pseudogene TRBV3-2) to TRBJ1-6, with TRBD1 matching over 11 bases. The germline V gene has CDR1 LGHDT and CDR2 YNNKEL (reference sequence). The CDR3 length is 19 residues. J lost 6 bases, V lost 0 bases, and 10 bases had no gene match. CDR3 DNA sequence: TGTGCCAGCAGCCAAGATTACTATACCGGGACAGGGGGTAATTCACCCCTCCACTTT. Its protein product is CASSQDYYTGTGGNSPLHF.

The chain recombines TRBV7-9 with TRBJ1-2; D gene uncertain. The CDR3 has 13 amino acids. Germline V gene sequence: CDR1 SEHNR, CDR2 FQNEAQ (reference sequence). V was pared by 1 base and J by 6 bases, with 9 bases between. CDR3 region: CASSLGQSDGYTF. In DNA form, the CDR3 reads TGTGCCAGCAGCTTAGGCCAGTCCGATGGCTACACCTTC. The whole variable domain, filled in from reference TRBV7-9 and TRBJ1-2, reads DTGVSQNPRHKITKRGQNVTFRCDPISEHNRLYWYRQTLGQGPEFLTYFQNEAQLEKSRLLSDRFSAERPKGSFSTLEIQRTEQGDSAMYLCASSLGQSDGYTFGSGTRLTVV.

In this sample, this clone turned up once. This chain links TRBV3-1 (or the pseudogene TRBV3-2) with TRBJ2-2, with 12 bases identical to TRBD2. Germline assignment: CDR1 LGHDT and CDR2 YNNKEL (reference sequence). With 4 bases clipped from V and 7 bases from J, the junction kept 7 bases outside the gene matches. The CDR3 totals 16 residues. DNA for the CDR3: TGTGCCAGCAGCCGCGAGACTAGCGGGGGCGTCGGGGAGCTGTTTTTT. Its translation: CASSRETSGGVGELFF.

The chain recombines TRBV19 with TRBJ1-1, with 7 bases identical to TRBD1. This CDR3 contains 15 residues. Per the germline V gene, CDR1 is LNHDA and CDR2 is SQIVND (reference sequence). The V and J ends lost 4 bases and 0 bases, in that order; junction bases with no gene match: 5. The CDR3 protein is CASSRDRTLNTEAFF. The CDR3 DNA reads TGTGCCAGTAGTAGGGACAGAACTTTGAACACTGAAGCTTTCTTT.

The V call is TRBV19, the J call TRBJ2-7; the D is unclear. This CDR3 is built from 14 residues. From germline, CDR1 is LNHDA and CDR2 SQIVND (reference sequence). Deletions cut 5 bases from V and 6 bases from J, with 17 bases between. CDR3 loop: CASSFPGESFEQYF. The DNA for the CDR3 is TGTGCCAGTAGTTTCCCAGGCGAAAGTTTCGAGCAGTACTTC.

This sequence joins TRBV5-1 and TRBJ2-7, with D tentatively TRBD1 (6 bases). Trimming cost V 6 bases and J 2 bases, with 18 bases left between them. The germline CDR1 and CDR2 sequences are SGHRS and YFSETQ. This CDR3 spans 15 amino acids. The CDR3 sequence is CASTNRDTMPYEQYF. CDR3 bases: TGCGCCAGCACCAACCGGGACACAATGCCCTACGAGCAGTACTTC.

The rearrangement links TRBV5-5 to TRBJ2-2; 11 positions match TRBD2. The germline V gene has CDR1 SGHKS and CDR2 YYEKEE (reference sequence). The CDR3 length is 15 residues. J gave up 5 bases and V 0 bases, and 0 bases lay outside the gene matches. The CDR3 bases are TGTGCCAGCAGCTTGGGACTAGCGGGGACCGGGGAGCTGTTTTTT. As protein: CASSLGLAGTGELFF.

This chain uses TRBV10-3 with TRBJ1-1, with 8 bases matching TRBD1. Germline V gives CDR1 ENHRY, CDR2 SYGVKD. With 3 bases clipped from V and 1 base from J, the junction kept 1 base outside the gene matches. CDR3 size: 14 residues. As DNA, the CDR3 is TGTGCCATCAGTGACGGGACAGGGAACACTGAAGCTTTCTTT. Its translation: CAISDGTGNTEAFF.

This sequence joins TRBV19 and TRBJ2-1, with a weak D call TRBD2 (7 bases). V gave up 7 bases and J gave up 2 bases, with 12 bases separating them. In germline, CDR1 is LNHDA, CDR2 SQIVND (reference sequence). This CDR3 is built from 14 residues. CDR3 DNA sequence: TGTGCCAGTAAAGGGGGGGGAACCTACAATGAGCAGTTCTTC. Protein product: CASKGGGTYNEQFF.

The chain recombines TRBV4-2 with TRBJ2-7; D remains unclear. There are 15 residues in the CDR3. V was pared by 0 bases and J by 0 bases, with 9 bases between. CDR1 is LGHNA, CDR2 YNFKEQ, per germline. The CDR3 loop is CASSQENSPSYEQYF. CDR3 in DNA: TGTGCCAGCAGCCAAGAAAACTCGCCCTCCTACGAGCAGTACTTC.

This rearrangement joins TRBV10-1 to TRBJ2-2; 9 bases map to TRBD1. Germline V gene lookup returns CDR1 WNHNN and CDR2 SYGVQD (reference sequence). V shed 6 bases, J shed 7 bases, and the junction held 6 bases outside the gene matches. This CDR3 has 14 residues. This chain's CDR3 is CASSSGQGVGELFF. The CDR3 DNA is TGCGCCAGCAGCTCGGGACAGGGCGTCGGGGAGCTGTTTTTT.

The chain uses TRBV19 and TRBJ1-3; the D is unclear. V dropped 5 bases and J dropped 4 bases, with 3 bases sitting between them. Looked up from germline, CDR1 is LNHDA and CDR2 is SQIVND (reference sequence). The CDR3 is 11 residues long. The CDR3 DNA sequence: TGTGCCAGTAGTCCAGGAAACACCATATATTTT. It codes for CASSPGNTIYF.

CDR3 loop: CASSSSGFGGEKLFF. The CDR3 bases are TGTGCCAGCTCATCCTCGGGATTCGGGGGTGAAAAACTGTTTTTT. The chain recombines TRBV18 with TRBJ1-4, with a tentative D call TRBD1 (5 bases). Trimming cost V 5 bases and J 7 bases, with 17 bases left between them. CDR1 is KGHSH, CDR2 LQKENI, per germline. CDR3 length: 15 residues.

The chain couples TRBV30 to TRBJ2-5; D gene unclear. Germline CDR1 and CDR2: GTSNPN and SVGIG (reference sequence). This CDR3 has 13 amino acids. The V and J ends lost 5 bases and 5 bases respectively, with 15 bases between them. The CDR3 coding sequence is TGTGCCTGGCGACCGGGTTTGTGGGAGACCCAGTACTTC. The encoded protein is CAWRPGLWETQYF.

The chain couples TRBV9 to TRBJ2-3; 9 bases are a match to TRBD2. The CDR3 runs to 17 residues. Per the germline V gene, CDR1 is SGDLS and CDR2 is YYNGEE. Unmatched junction bases numbered 7, after V lost 0 bases and J lost 2 bases. CDR3 coding DNA: TGTGCCAGCAGCGTAGTAGGTAGCGGGGGCACCACAGATACGCAGTATTTT. This encodes CASSVVGSGGTTDTQYF.

V is TRBV19 and J is TRBJ2-4; 9 nucleotides match TRBD2. This CDR3 has 16 amino acids. The ends lost 5 bases at V and 1 base at J; junction bases unmatched: 6. The germline gives CDR1 LNHDA, CDR2 SQIVND (reference sequence). The CDR3 reads CASSLSGGRAKNIQYF. Written as DNA, the CDR3 is TGTGCCAGTAGTTTAAGCGGGGGGAGGGCCAAAAACATTCAGTACTTC. The complete variable domain, with remaining parts taken from reference TRBV19 and TRBJ2-4, reads DGGITQSPKYLFRKEGQNVTLSCEQNLNHDAMYWYRQDPGQGLRLIYYSQIVNDFQKGDIAEGYSVSREKKESFPLTVTSAQKNPTAFYLCASSLSGGRAKNIQYFGAGTRLSVL.

The chain links TRBV3-1 (or the pseudogene TRBV3-2) to TRBJ2-3, with 8 bases aligning to TRBD2. The CDR3 contains 16 residues. V was clipped by 2 bases and J by 2 bases; unmatched bases: 6. In germline, CDR1 is LGHDT, CDR2 YNNKEL (reference sequence). The CDR3 coding sequence is TGTGCCAGCAGCCAAAGACGGCGGGGGGTCACAGATACGCAGTATTTT. This translates into CASSQRRRGVTDTQYF.